The present entry profiles one T cell receptor beta chain with its context. This clonotype has more than one count but fewer than ten. Its recognized antigen is unknown. There are no base qualities to consult, and no much larger clone falls within one base. The time point label on this specimen signifies: sample taken at primary tumor resection. TCR sequencing used whole RNA extracted from tumor and nontumor lung tissue, or from cryopreserved PBMC samples, without cell sorting. The donors were about 65 patients from the lung TRACERx cohort who had early-stage, untreated non-small cell lung cancer. A patient was chosen for TCR sequencing only when enough RNA was available from at least two tumor regions. This sample stems from a study of spatial heterogeneity in lung cancer (dated 2019 in TCRdb). Concerning the study at large: More beta-chain than alpha-chain transcripts were consistently detected, likely reflecting higher beta-chain transcript abundance. In the raw uncorrected reads, each unique combination of TCR and UMI appeared on average more than ten times. In non-small cell lung cancer, the study made a quantitative comparison of TCR alpha and beta repertoires among multiple tumor regions, matched nontumor lung and blood. Nonsynonymous mutation counts, determined by whole-exome sequencing of tumor tissue, were related to TCR repertoire features. Both alpha and beta chains were TCR-sequenced in a few hundred tumor regions, around 64 matched nontumor lung samples and more than 50 PBMC samples obtained at surgery. General conclusions and limits of the study: Ubiquitous expanded tumor TCRs were found in blood more often at tumor resection than at routine follow-up. Confirming at a functional level the hypothesis that regional TCRs recognize regional mutations was considered to require additional single-cell paired TCR alpha and beta sequencing.

The library was obtained by 5' RACE. Sequencing relied on a NextSeq 500. The TCR library protocol attached a unique molecular identifier to each TCR cDNA molecule to allow correction of PCR and sequencing errors. Processing in the source paper ran as follows. Decombinator tools were used for TCR identification, UMI-based error correction and CDR3 extraction. TCRs above a frequency of 2 per 1,000, corresponding to the top 1% of the tumor frequency distribution, were defined as expanded. Rényi diversity was computed with the R vegan package after subsampling each repertoire 100 times to 5,000 TCRs. CDR3 similarity networks were built from amino acid triplet string-kernel similarity, connecting CDR3s with pairwise similarity above 0.82. TCRdb reanalyzed the raw reads on its own, using fastp at Q25 for trimming and MiXCR for clone calling, and kept in-frame beta chains. Identical CDR3 protein sequences are pooled into one entry, listed with their most common genes and DNA. TCRdb's processing, not the study's, gives the V and J calls here. Counted in this sample were 40,000 to 50,000 distinct CDR3 sequences; approximately 7.6% of them appeared once. The ten top clones hold about 13% of the sample.

The source is a female donor with early-stage non-small cell lung cancer. The source was PBMCs, collected at surgery.

The DNA is TGTGCCAGCAGCGTAATTAGCGGGGGAGCCACAGATACGCAGTATTTT. Its protein is CASSVISGGATDTQYF. The V and J genes are TRBV9 and TRBJ2-3, and 9 bases in between align with TRBD2. CDR1 is given as SGDLS and CDR2 as YYNGEE, both from the germline V gene. Germline trimming amounts to 1 base on V and 2 bases on J, with 5 as the count of junction bases outside the gene matches. From its cysteine to its phenylalanine, the CDR3 spans 16 amino acids. The only DNA kept is the CDR3, 48 bases in frame from the first base.